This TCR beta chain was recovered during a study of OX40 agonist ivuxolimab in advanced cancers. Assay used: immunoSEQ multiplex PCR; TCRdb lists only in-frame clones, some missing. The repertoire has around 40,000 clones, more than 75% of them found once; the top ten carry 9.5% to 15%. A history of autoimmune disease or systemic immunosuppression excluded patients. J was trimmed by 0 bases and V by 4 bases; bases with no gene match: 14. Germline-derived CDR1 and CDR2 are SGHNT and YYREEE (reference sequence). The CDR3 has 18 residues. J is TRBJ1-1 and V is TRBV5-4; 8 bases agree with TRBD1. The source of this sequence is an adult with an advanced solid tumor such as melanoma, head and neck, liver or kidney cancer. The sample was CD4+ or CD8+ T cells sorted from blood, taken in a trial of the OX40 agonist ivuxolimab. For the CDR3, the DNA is TGTGCCAGCAGCAATTTCCAGGGGGCGCGAGAAGTGAACACTGAAGCTTTCTTT. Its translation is CASSNFQGAREVNTEAFF.